Here is one T cell receptor beta chain with its context. Its cognate antigen is unknown. The study ran its PCR with 60 Vbeta and 13 Jbeta primers. Method: immunoSEQ multiplex PCR; TCRdb's copy keeps in-frame clones and lacks some. This sample has 95,000 to 100,000 clones, with 75% to 90% found just once. This specimen belongs to a study of cytomegalovirus exposure and HLA in healthy donors. Whole-study findings and limits: Later analysis reportedly placed an Asian-associated ancestry cluster below the roughly 640-donor mean in N-insertions.

There are 13 residues in the CDR3. Looked up from germline, CDR1 is SGHVS and CDR2 is FQNEAQ. Trimming cost V 8 bases and J 2 bases; bases outside gene matches: 6. The source material was PBMCs. The receptor was isolated from a man in his thirties or forties in good health and CMV-seronegative. The chain uses TRBV7-8 and TRBJ2-7; 7 bases match TRBD1. This CDR3 is CASADRPAYEQYF. CDR3 in DNA: TGTGCCAGCGCGGACAGGCCGGCCTACGAGCAGTACTTC.